This T cell receptor (beta chain) is from a study of T cells in Graves' hyperthyroidism and ophthalmopathy. Study overall: Blood was drawn when the patient was first diagnosed and still untreated. The study, taken as a whole, reports: The majority of expanded thyroid clonotypes above 0.001 also appeared in blood.

In the ophthalmopathy cohort, Clinical Activity Score was at least 3, NOSPECS grade at least 4, and duration under 3 months. 9.5 to 10 ml fresh peripheral blood yielded the PBMCs. A remark on this clonotype: Its cognate antigen is unknown.

V was shortened by 4 bases and J by 4 bases, with 9 bases between the two germline ends. CDR1 is SGHDT, CDR2 YYEEEE, per germline. The CDR3 consists of 12 residues. Using RNA transcripts as the source, TCR beta CDR3 regions were amplified. RT-PCR in the first round (using the HTBI primer set) targeted the TCR CDR3. TCRdb fed the multiplex PCR reads into MiXCR, producing one record per CDR3 protein. This repertoire shows more than 55,000 distinct CDR3 sequences, approximately 53% found once; its top ten account for 3.3%. The V call is TRBV5-6, the J call TRBJ2-7; no firm D call. The receptor comes from a woman aged 60-70 years with Graves' ophthalmopathy. The sequenced material came from blood. CDR3 residues: CASSLTEYEQYF. CDR3 nucleotide sequence: TGTGCCAGCAGCCTCACTGAATACGAGCAGTACTTC.